Reported below is one TCR beta chain. V gave up 0 bases and J gave up 4 bases; unmatched junction bases: 4. Germline V CDR1 and CDR2: SGHAT, FQNNGV. The length of the CDR3 is 15 residues. The donors were part of the validation cohort, which consisted of roughly 120 subjects and was separate from the first cohort of about 670 subjects. The data originate from a study of cytomegalovirus exposure and HLA in healthy donors. Profiled with immunoSEQ multiplex PCR; TCRdb holds only in-frame clones, not every one. This sample has fewer than 100,000 clones, with approximately 91% found just once. The TCR sequence derives from a young man in good health and CMV-seronegative. What was sequenced was PBMCs. The genes are TRBV11-2 and TRBJ1-2; 8 bases align to TRBD1. The DNA for the CDR3 is TGTGCCAGCAGCTTAGAGGACAGGGTCAGCTATGGCTACACCTTC. This encodes CASSLEDRVSYGYTF.